This paragraph reports one TCR beta chain. The sample belongs to a study of blood T cell repertoires in COVID-19. About the study: There were acute and convalescent COVID-19 samples, and they came from the United States, Italy and Spain. Nucleic acid was either cDNA or gDNA, and it came from T cells, B-cell-depleted T cells, or PBMCs.

Germline lookup yields CDR1 MNHEY and CDR2 SVGAGI. Trimming removed 3 bases from V and 6 bases from J; junction bases left unmatched: 5. The CDR3 contains 15 residues. In the authors' workflow: Scientists estimated how many nucleated cells there were by amplifying reference gene primers. Libraries were prepared by immunoSEQ multiplex PCR; TCRdb keeps only in-frame clonotypes and omits some of them. The D gene and trimming were derived from the DNA, and the V and J assignments and clone size from that table. The sample records about 50,000 clones, 85% to 90% being singletons. The specimen sequenced was peripheral blood. The TCR was taken from a human donor in a cohort sampled during active COVID-19. The chain is built from TRBV6-5 and TRBJ1-4, with TRBD1 matching over 9 bases. The DNA for the CDR3 is TGTGCCAGCAGTTATTCCGGGGACAGGGATGAAAAACTGTTTTTT. It specifies CASSYSGDRDEKLFF.